Each of the 28 T cell receptor beta chains below was sequenced from the same sample in a study of blood T cell repertoires in COVID-19. The method was immunoSEQ multiplex PCR; TCRdb's version includes in-frame clones alone and lacks a portion of them. This table holds more than 9,500 clones, roughly 82% found once. Sequencing was done on a sample of peripheral blood. The receptors stem from a woman between 55 and 75 years old with acute or convalescent COVID-19.

This clone was counted between two and nine times. The chain employs TRBV9 and TRBJ1-2, with 8 bases fitting TRBD1. CDR1 is SGDLS, CDR2 YYNGEE, per germline. The trim removed 4 bases at V and 8 bases at J, leaving 4 bases unmatched. This CDR3 has 12 amino acids. CDR3 loop: CASSRQGSGYTF. CDR3 DNA: TGTGCCAGCAGCAGACAGGGGTCGGGCTACACCTTC. Looking up the rest from reference TRBV9 and TRBJ1-2 gives the full variable domain: DSGVTQTPKHLITATGQRVTLRCSPRSGDLSVYWYQQSLDQGLQFLIQYYNGEERAKGNILERFSAQQFPDLHSELNLSSLELGDSALYFCASSRQGSGYTFGSGTRLTVV.

The CDR3 loop reads CASSQQTFPTTGAEYEQYF. DNA of the CDR3: TGTGCCAGCAGCCAACAAACGTTCCCGACGACAGGGGCAGAGTACGAGCAGTACTTC. This rearrangement joins TRBV3-1 (or the pseudogene TRBV3-2) to TRBJ2-7, with TRBD1 matching 8 bases. Germline assignment: CDR1 LGHDT and CDR2 YNNKEL (reference sequence). V shed 2 bases, J shed 4 bases, and the junction held 19 bases outside the gene matches. This CDR3 comprises 19 residues.

The V and J genes are TRBV2 and TRBJ2-7; D remains ambiguous. V was shortened by 4 bases and J by 4 bases, with 8 bases between the two germline ends. The CDR3 runs to 12 residues. Germline loops: CDR1 SNHLY, CDR2 FYNNEI. The CDR3 DNA follows: TGTGCCAGCAGTGGTGACAATTACGAGCAGTACTTC. Translation: CASSGDNYEQYF.

The V call is TRBV10-3, the J call TRBJ2-7, with 10 bases fitting TRBD1. CDR3 length: 15 amino acids. Germline V lookup: CDR1 ENHRY, CDR2 SYGVKD. J was trimmed by 4 bases and V by 4 bases; bases with no gene match: 7. The CDR3, as DNA: TGTGCCATCAGTGGTGGGGACAGGGGATTTTACGAGCAGTACTTC. Translation: CAISGGDRGFYEQYF.

This clone has only one observation. At the DNA level, this CDR3 is encoded by other sequences in the same sample as well. This chain connects TRBV6-5 to TRBJ2-1; 9 bases fit TRBD1. Germline loops: CDR1 MNHEY, CDR2 SVGAGI. V was clipped by 6 bases and J by 4 bases; unmatched bases: 7. The CDR3 totals 15 residues. CDR3 loop: CASSTTGGRYNEQFF. CDR3 nucleotide sequence: TGTGCCAGCAGCACAACAGGGGGCAGATACAATGAGCAGTTCTTC.

V gene TRBV7-9 combines with J gene TRBJ2-7; no clear D. The CDR3 is made up of 14 amino acids. The V and J ends lost 1 base and 3 bases respectively, with 10 bases between them. The V gene's germline CDR1 is SEHNR and CDR2 FQNEAQ (reference sequence). The CDR3 here is CASSLGRGFYEQYF. The CDR3 nucleotides are TGTGCCAGCAGCTTAGGTCGCGGATTCTACGAGCAGTACTTC.

For the CDR3, the DNA is TGCGCCAGCAGTGAGTCGGGGGACAGCCGGAACACCGGGGAGCTGTTTTTT. Its translation is CASSESGDSRNTGELFF. The chain has TRBV10-1 and TRBJ2-2; 7 bases are shared with TRBD1. Germline CDR1 WNHNN, CDR2 SYGVQD (reference sequence). The trim removed 0 bases at V and 1 base at J, leaving 5 bases unmatched. There are 17 residues in the CDR3.

This chain links TRBV19 with TRBJ1-4; 9 bases are a match to TRBD1. The CDR3 extends over 16 amino acids. CDR1 LNHDA and CDR2 SQIVND come from the germline V gene (reference sequence). Trimming cost V 9 bases and J 0 bases; bases outside gene matches: 8. The CDR3 protein is CASINRGLSTNEKLFF. The DNA for the CDR3 is TGTGCCAGCATCAACAGGGGGCTATCAACTAATGAAAAACTGTTTTTT. The variable domain in full, with the rest retrieved from reference TRBV19 and TRBJ1-4, is DGGITQSPKYLFRKEGQNVTLSCEQNLNHDAMYWYRQDPGQGLRLIYYSQIVNDFQKGDIAEGYSVSREKKESFPLTVTSAQKNPTAFYLCASINRGLSTNEKLFFGSGTQLSVL.

The chain carries TRBV10-3 and TRBJ2-1; 9 nucleotides align to TRBD2. The CDR3 spans 16 residues. Germline V gene sequence: CDR1 ENHRY, CDR2 SYGVKD. J gave up 3 bases and V 5 bases, and 8 bases lay outside the gene matches. The CDR3 is CAISSGGPLVYNEQFF. The CDR3 DNA follows: TGTGCCATCAGTAGCGGGGGGCCCTTAGTCTACAATGAGCAGTTCTTC.

V is TRBV5-1 and J is TRBJ1-1; 9 bases are shared with TRBD1. The junction had 6 bases not matched to a gene; V was cut back by 4 bases and J by 5 bases. Germline CDR1 SGHRS, CDR2 YFSETQ. The CDR3 is 14 amino acids. The DNA for the CDR3 is TGCGCCAGCAGCCGTGACAGGGGGAGAACTGAAGCTTTCTTT. Amino acids: CASSRDRGRTEAFF.

This chain links TRBV6-5 with TRBJ2-1, with 8 bases matching TRBD2. The CDR3 runs to 14 residues. CDR1 and CDR2 from the germline V gene are MNHEY and SVGAGI. With V trimmed by 6 bases and J by 9 bases, 10 bases remained unmatched. This CDR3 is CASSQTGLDGEQFF. CDR3 in DNA: TGTGCCAGCAGCCAGACGGGACTAGATGGTGAGCAGTTCTTC.

The sample holds one count of this clone. The genes are TRBV5-8 and TRBJ1-2; 7 positions match TRBD1. The J segment lost 7 bases and the V segment lost 4 bases, leaving 10 bases of the junction unmatched. Germline CDR1 is SGHTS and CDR2 is YDEGEE. This CDR3 has 14 residues. The chain's CDR3 is CASSPLDRASGYTF. CDR3 in DNA: TGTGCCAGCAGCCCCCTAGACAGGGCAAGTGGCTACACCTTC.

The chain employs TRBV10-1 and TRBJ2-7; 11 bases are shared with TRBD2. The CDR3 sequence is 18 residues long. Germline V CDR1 and CDR2: WNHNN, SYGVQD (reference sequence). Trimming cost V 4 bases and J 1 base; bases outside gene matches: 12. The DNA for the CDR3 is TGCGCCAGCAGTGCCCTTTCGACTAGCGGGGAACCTTCCTACGAGCAGTACTTC. Translation gives CASSALSTSGEPSYEQYF.

The chain joins TRBV6-5 to TRBJ1-2, with TRBD1 matching over 10 bases. The CDR3 is made up of 13 amino acids. J was trimmed by 8 bases and V by 4 bases; bases with no gene match: 4. Germline V CDR1 and CDR2: MNHEY, SVGAGI. The CDR3 loop reads CASSWTGGLGYTF. CDR3 sequence (DNA): TGTGCCAGCAGTTGGACAGGGGGATTAGGCTACACCTTC.

This CDR3 reads CASSEVASGKPLHF. Written as DNA, the CDR3 is TGTGCCAGCAGTGAAGTGGCATCCGGGAAACCCCTCCACTTT. This chain joins TRBV6-1 and TRBJ1-6; D gene unclear. The CDR3 loop spans 14 amino acids. V was pared by 1 base and J by 12 bases, with 13 bases between. Germline V lookup: CDR1 MNHNS, CDR2 SASEGT.

The chain recombines TRBV6-5 with TRBJ2-7; 9 positions agree with TRBD1. Germline V gene sequence: CDR1 MNHEY, CDR2 SVGAGI. CDR3 length: 14 residues. The J segment lost 2 bases and the V segment lost 6 bases, leaving 5 bases of the junction unmatched. The CDR3 bases are TGTGCCAGCAGCTACAGGGGGCCCGCCTACGAGCAGTACTTC. As protein: CASSYRGPAYEQYF.

The V and J genes are TRBV4-1 and TRBJ2-2, with TRBD1 as a possible D gene (6 bases). CDR1 is MGHRA, CDR2 YSYEKL, per germline. This CDR3 has 14 amino acids. Deletions cut 3 bases from V and 1 base from J, with 6 bases between. The CDR3 region has the DNA TGCGCCAGCAGCCAGGGACAGAACACCGGGGAGCTGTTTTTT. This gives the protein CASSQGQNTGELFF.

The rearrangement uses TRBV7-9 and TRBJ2-2; TRBD2 might be the D (7 bases). Deletions cut 5 bases from V and 8 bases from J, with 27 bases between. The germline CDR1 and CDR2 sequences are SEHNR and FQNEAQ (reference sequence). CDR3 size: 18 residues. The CDR3 nucleotides are TGTGCCAGCAGCCCCACGTTGGCGGGGGCCTTTTTTGGTGGGGAGCTGTTTTTT. As protein: CASSPTLAGAFFGGELFF.

The sample holds one count of this clone. This chain joins TRBV2 and TRBJ1-5, with 8 bases lining up with TRBD1. J lost 6 bases, V lost 5 bases, and 12 bases had no gene match. The CDR3 has 16 residues. Looked up from germline, CDR1 is SNHLY and CDR2 is FYNNEI. CDR3 region: CASSPRTGTGLQPQHF. The CDR3 coding sequence is TGTGCCAGCAGTCCCAGGACAGGGACGGGACTTCAGCCCCAGCATTTT.

The chain is built from TRBV7-2 and TRBJ2-1, with 11 bases lining up with TRBD2. The CDR3 extends over 17 amino acids. The germline V gene has CDR1 SGHTA and CDR2 FQGNSA. Trimming removed 0 bases from V and 7 bases from J; junction bases left unmatched: 8. CDR3 nucleotides: TGTGCCAGCAGCTTAGCCCCGACTAGCGGGGCCAAAAATGAGCAGTTCTTC. This translates into CASSLAPTSGAKNEQFF.

The chain carries TRBV18 and TRBJ2-3; TRBD1 agrees at 7 bases. This CDR3 comprises 13 residues. V shed 5 bases, J shed 3 bases, and the junction held 2 bases outside the gene matches. Germline lookup yields CDR1 KGHSH and CDR2 LQKENI. The CDR3 loop is CASSSQGTDTQYF. CDR3 in DNA: TGTGCCAGCTCATCACAGGGGACAGATACGCAGTATTTT.

The genes are TRBV19 and TRBJ2-5; no firm D call. The CDR3 runs 13 residues. V lost 1 base to trimming and J lost 3 bases, with 6 bases between them. Looked up from germline, CDR1 is LNHDA and CDR2 is SQIVND (reference sequence). The CDR3 region is CASSIVREETQYF. CDR3 coding DNA: TGTGCCAGTAGTATAGTACGGGAAGAGACCCAGTACTTC.

This clone came up a few times. The chain joins TRBV7-2 to TRBJ2-1; TRBD2 might be the D (6 bases). Deletions cut 8 bases from V and 0 bases from J, with 14 bases between. This CDR3 comprises 15 residues. Germline V lookup: CDR1 SGHTA, CDR2 FQGNSA. The CDR3 here is CASCLGGSSYNEQFF. The CDR3 bases are TGTGCCAGCTGCCTCGGGGGTAGCTCCTACAATGAGCAGTTCTTC.

The chain is built from TRBV28 and TRBJ1-5; the match to TRBD1 covers 8 bases. There are 16 residues in the CDR3. Germline CDR1 and CDR2: MDHEN and SYDVKM. V lost 6 bases to trimming and J lost 1 base; unmatched junction nucleotides: 8. CDR3 loop: CASRISQGGSNQPQHF. DNA of the CDR3: TGTGCCAGCAGGATTTCACAGGGGGGGAGCAATCAGCCCCAGCATTTT.

The rearrangement uses TRBV4-1 and TRBJ1-1; D is undetermined. V was clipped by 4 bases and J by 5 bases, with 11 bases between them. Germline CDR1 reads MGHRA; CDR2 reads YSYEKL. This CDR3 has 13 residues. CDR3 nucleotides: TGCGCCAGCAGCCGGATGAGGGCTACTGAAGCTTTCTTT. As protein: CASSRMRATEAFF.

The table lists this clone with a count of one. CDR3 DNA sequence: TGTGCCAGCAGCTTAACTCCCGACAGGGGGCCCGGGGAGCTGTTTTTT. Encoded protein: CASSLTPDRGPGELFF. V is TRBV7-7 and J is TRBJ2-2; 10 bases align to TRBD1. CDR1 and CDR2 from the germline V gene are SSHAT and FNYEAQ (reference sequence). The CDR3 has 16 amino acids. After removal of 2 bases from V and 6 bases from J, the junction contained 6 bases not matched to a gene.

The chain carries TRBV3-1 (or the pseudogene TRBV3-2) and TRBJ2-3, with D possibly being TRBD2 (5 bases). V shed 0 bases and J shed 2 bases, with 15 bases lying between them. Looked up from germline, CDR1 is LGHDT and CDR2 is YNNKEL (reference sequence). This CDR3 spans 17 amino acids. CDR3 region: CASSQDQGLPDTDTQYF. Here the CDR3 DNA reads TGTGCCAGCAGCCAAGATCAAGGACTCCCAGACACAGATACGCAGTATTTT.

The V and J genes are TRBV4-2 and TRBJ2-6; D unclear. This CDR3 comprises 15 residues. Trimming removed 4 bases from V and 0 bases from J, with 7 bases in between. Germline-derived CDR1 and CDR2 are LGHNA and YNFKEQ. CDR3 coding DNA: TGTGCCAGCAGCCCCCGCGACTCTGGGGCCAACGTCCTGACTTTC. Its translation: CASSPRDSGANVLTF.